Below, 24 T cell receptor beta chains from the same sample are listed, as sequenced in a study of multiple sclerosis patients with progressive multifocal leukoencephalopathy (dated by TCRdb to between 2018 and 2021). Taken with the paper, the label for time point translates to: 5 to 6 months of natalizumab therapy. The treatment or condition label here, explained by the study, means: on natalizumab therapy at sampling. Receptors were amplified or captured by the immunoSEQ multiplex PCR assay. TCRdb re-hosts the immuneACCESS table, in-frame sequences only. Its copies lack some clones; in the studies checked, an unresolved V gene accounts for under half of them, and the cause for the rest is not known. The sample data list 25,000 to 35,000 clones, and roughly 86% of these were observed just once. About 1.4% of the sample is held by the ten biggest clonotypes. The specimen comprised PBMCs, sampled from a patient treated with natalizumab. Receptors originate from a human donor with multiple sclerosis.

The J gene is TRBJ2-7, the V gene TRBV6-1; D is perhaps TRBD1 (6 bases). This CDR3 has 13 amino acids. The germline V and J ends were trimmed by 5 bases and 3 bases, with 11 bases remaining between them. Germline V CDR1 and CDR2: MNHNS, SASEGT. The CDR3 region has the DNA TGTGCCAGCAGTAATGGACAGCGCTACGAGCAGTACTTC. The encoded protein is CASSNGQRYEQYF.

This clone was counted only a few times. The V gene is TRBV6-1, the J gene TRBJ1-4; D possibly corresponds to TRBD1 (6 bases). CDR3 size: 15 residues. Per the germline V gene, CDR1 is MNHNS and CDR2 is SASEGT. Trimming took off 0 bases at V and 3 bases at J, with 8 bases between the two ends. CDR3 in DNA: TGTGCCAGCAGTGAAGCGCAGGGGCCTAATGAAAAACTGTTTTTT. This translates into CASSEAQGPNEKLFF.

V is TRBV11-2 and J is TRBJ2-1, with D possibly matching TRBD2 (5 bases). Trimming took 5 bases from V and 8 from J, leaving 16 bases between them. The CDR3 extends over 14 amino acids. Germline V lookup: CDR1 SGHAT, CDR2 FQNNGV. CDR3 nucleotides: TGTGCCAGCAGCCCAAGATGGGGAGTCGATGAGCAGTTCTTC. This sequence encodes CASSPRWGVDEQFF.

This clone has only a few counts. At the DNA level, this CDR3 is encoded by other sequences in the same sample as well. CDR3 loop: CATSRAPISPDTQYF. The DNA for the CDR3 is TGTGCCACCAGCAGAGCCCCTATTTCCCCAGATACGCAGTATTTT. The chain has TRBV15 and TRBJ2-3, with no clear D. Germline values: CDR1 LNHNV, CDR2 YYDKDF (reference sequence). Trimming left V 1 base short and J 4 bases short, with 12 bases between. CDR3 length equals 15 residues.

The chain employs TRBV5-6 and TRBJ1-2; D may be TRBD1 (6 bases). Germline V lookup: CDR1 SGHDT, CDR2 YYEEEE. V shed 1 base and J shed 4 bases, with 17 bases lying between them. The CDR3 spans 16 residues. The CDR3 loop is CASSLRAGEYGYGYTF. The CDR3 DNA reads TGTGCCAGCAGCTTGCGCGCAGGGGAGTACGGCTATGGCTACACCTTC.

The chain joins TRBV18 to TRBJ2-7; no definite D call. The CDR3 has 13 residues. V was trimmed by 6 bases and J by 4 bases, leaving 13 bases between them. CDR1 is KGHSH and CDR2 is LQKENI in the germline V gene. This CDR3 reads CASSLMVAYEQYF. CDR3 nucleotide sequence: TGTGCCAGCTCCTTGATGGTCGCTTACGAGCAGTACTTC.

This chain joins TRBV27 and TRBJ2-1; 7 bases map to TRBD1. The germline V gene has CDR1 MNHEY and CDR2 SMNVEV (reference sequence). V shed 8 bases, J shed 9 bases, and the junction held 4 bases outside the gene matches. This CDR3 is 11 amino acids long. DNA of the CDR3: TGTGCCAGCCACAGGGGAAGTGAGCAGTTCTTC. As protein: CASHRGSEQFF.

The chain has TRBV5-1 and TRBJ2-3; perhaps D is TRBD1 or TRBD2 (5 bases each). This CDR3 contains 15 residues. The V gene's germline CDR1 is SGHRS and CDR2 YFSETQ. The V end was cut by 4 bases, the J end by 2 bases, with 14 bases between. The CDR3 reads CASSTPGAFTDTQYF. The DNA for the CDR3 is TGCGCCAGCAGCACCCCCGGGGCGTTCACAGATACGCAGTATTTT. The full variable domain, completed using reference TRBV5-1 and TRBJ2-3, is KAGVTQTPRYLIKTRGQQVTLSCSPISGHRSVSWYQQTPGQGLQFLFEYFSETQRNKGNFPGRFSGRQFSNSRSEMNVSTLELGDSALYLCASSTPGAFTDTQYFGPGTRLTVL.

V usage is TRBV19 and J usage is TRBJ1-3; D possibly corresponds to TRBD1 (6 bases). CDR1 and CDR2 from the germline V gene are LNHDA and SQIVND (reference sequence). Trimming took 9 bases from V and 4 from J, leaving 19 bases between them. This CDR3 region has 15 residues. CDR3 in DNA: TGTGCCAGCTCCGTGGGGGGGCTAAGAGGAAACACCATATATTTT. This translates into CASSVGGLRGNTIYF. Filled out from reference TRBV19 and TRBJ1-3, the complete variable domain reads DGGITQSPKYLFRKEGQNVTLSCEQNLNHDAMYWYRQDPGQGLRLIYYSQIVNDFQKGDIAEGYSVSREKKESFPLTVTSAQKNPTAFYLCASSVGGLRGNTIYFGEGSWLTVV.

The chain has TRBV28 and TRBJ2-7, with 8 bases that match TRBD2. The CDR3 has 15 residues. The trim removed 5 bases at V and 0 bases at J, leaving 6 bases unmatched. Per germline, CDR1 MDHEN and CDR2 SYDVKM. As DNA, the CDR3 is TGTGCCAGCAGTCGAGCGGGAGTCCTCTCCTACGAGCAGTACTTC. Translation: CASSRAGVLSYEQYF.

The chain uses TRBV5-6 and TRBJ1-1; 7 positions match TRBD1. The CDR3 has 14 amino acids. Germline CDR1 and CDR2: SGHDT and YYEEEE. With 6 bases clipped from V and 1 base from J, the junction kept 6 bases outside the gene matches. The CDR3: CASNEGAGNTEAFF. For the CDR3, the DNA is TGTGCCAGCAACGAGGGGGCGGGGAACACTGAAGCTTTCTTT.

V gene TRBV4-1 combines with J gene TRBJ1-2; D is perhaps TRBD1 (6 bases). This CDR3 has 17 amino acids. Germline CDR1 MGHRA, CDR2 YSYEKL. The V and J ends lost 0 bases and 2 bases respectively, with 16 bases between them. The DNA for the CDR3 is TGCGCCAGCAGCCAAGACCCCGCAGGGGCCAAAAACTATGGCTACACCTTC. As protein: CASSQDPAGAKNYGYTF.

This chain links TRBV7-9 with TRBJ1-1; D call uncertain. This CDR3 spans 13 amino acids. V gave up 3 bases and J gave up 2 bases, with 7 bases separating them. The germline CDR1 and CDR2 sequences are SEHNR and FQNEAQ (reference sequence). The CDR3 DNA sequence: TGTGCCAGCAGCTTGGTATATAACACTGAAGCTTTCTTT. It encodes CASSLVYNTEAFF. Drawing the rest from reference TRBV7-9 and TRBJ1-1, the complete variable domain is DTGVSQNPRHKITKRGQNVTFRCDPISEHNRLYWYRQTLGQGPEFLTYFQNEAQLEKSRLLSDRFSAERPKGSFSTLEIQRTEQGDSAMYLCASSLVYNTEAFFGQGTRLTVV.

This clone was found a few times. V and J are TRBV7-9 and TRBJ2-3, with TRBD2 matching over 12 bases. The CDR3 is made up of 17 amino acids. The V segment lost 5 bases and the J segment 4 bases; nucleotides outside the gene matches: 10. Germline-derived CDR1 and CDR2 are SEHNR and FQNEAQ (reference sequence). Here the CDR3 DNA reads TGTGCCAGCAGCCAAAGACTAGCGGGAGTTGGATCAGATACGCAGTATTTT. Translation: CASSQRLAGVGSDTQYF.

The rearrangement joins TRBV18 to TRBJ1-4; weak D call: TRBD1 (6 bases). Germline loops: CDR1 KGHSH, CDR2 LQKENI. This CDR3 is built from 14 residues. The ends were cut back, 2 bases at V and 6 bases at J, with 10 bases in the middle. The CDR3 region is CASSPTGLDEKLFF. The CDR3 DNA is TGTGCCAGCTCACCAACAGGGTTGGATGAAAAACTGTTTTTT.

The chain has TRBV5-6 and TRBJ1-4; D not resolved. The CDR3 is 14 amino acids. Trimming removed 4 bases at V and 8 bases at J, with 15 bases between. CDR1 SGHDT and CDR2 YYEEEE come from the germline V gene. The CDR3 coding sequence is TGTGCCAGCAGCCAAAGGTCACTATCCGAAAAACTGTTTTTT. It is translated as CASSQRSLSEKLFF. The full variable domain, its missing parts supplied by reference TRBV5-6 and TRBJ1-4, is DAGVTQSPTHLIKTRGQQVTLRCSPKSGHDTVSWYQQALGQGPQFIFQYYEEEERQRGNFPDRFSGHQFPNYSSELNVNALLLGDSALYLCASSQRSLSEKLFFGSGTQLSVL.

V and J are TRBV2 and TRBJ2-3; D ambiguous. Germline V lookup: CDR1 SNHLY, CDR2 FYNNEI. CDR3 length: 13 residues. The V gene lost 4 bases and the J gene lost 3 bases, with 8 bases spanning the gap. The CDR3 protein is CASSVRETDTQYF. CDR3 in DNA: TGTGCCAGCAGTGTAAGGGAAACAGATACGCAGTATTTT.

The chain has TRBV19 and TRBJ2-3, with D perhaps TRBD1 (6 bases). This CDR3 contains 15 residues. Between the trimmed V and J ends, which lost 1 base and 4 bases, there was a span of 12 bases. Germline V lookup: CDR1 LNHDA, CDR2 SQIVND (reference sequence). The CDR3 is CASSIAGAGADTQYF. CDR3 sequence (DNA): TGTGCCAGTAGTATAGCAGGGGCCGGAGCAGATACGCAGTATTTT.

The V and J genes are TRBV11-3 and TRBJ2-1, with 7 positions matching TRBD2. The trim removed 5 bases at V and 10 bases at J, leaving 5 bases unmatched. This CDR3 has 12 residues. CDR1 and CDR2 (germline): SGHNT, YENEEA. The CDR3 region has the DNA TGTGCCAGCAGCCGTAGGGACTACGAGCAGTTCTTC. Protein: CASSRRDYEQFF.

In its sample, this clone was seen a few times. The J gene is TRBJ2-4, the V gene TRBV14; no firm D call. This CDR3 has 13 amino acids. Germline CDR1 reads SGHDN; CDR2 reads FVKESK. Deletions cut 3 bases from V and 9 bases from J, with 12 bases between. The chain's CDR3 is CASSQDGSGIQYF. CDR3 sequence (DNA): TGTGCCAGCAGCCAGGACGGGTCCGGCATTCAGTACTTC. The variable domain in full, with the rest retrieved from reference TRBV14 and TRBJ2-4, is EAGVTQFPSHSVIEKGQTVTLRCDPISGHDNLYWYRRVMGKEIKFLLHFVKESKQDESGMPNNRFLAERTGGTYSTLKVQPAELEDSGVYFCASSQDGSGIQYFGAGTRLSVL.

In DNA form, the CDR3 reads TGTGCCAGCAGCTTAAAGACGTGGGAGACCCAGTACTTC. Translation gives CASSLKTWETQYF. V is TRBV7-2 and J is TRBJ2-5; D gene uncertain. V was cut by 2 bases and J by 5 bases, with 9 bases left in between. Germline values: CDR1 SGHTA, CDR2 FQGNSA. There are 13 residues in the CDR3. Filled out from reference TRBV7-2 and TRBJ2-5, the complete variable domain reads GAGVSQSPSNKVTEKGKDVELRCDPISGHTALYWYRQSLGQGLEFLIYFQGNSAPDKSGLPSDRFSAERTGGSVSTLTIQRTQQEDSAVYLCASSLKTWETQYFGPGTRLLVL.

V is TRBV29-1 and J is TRBJ2-5; no definite D call. The CDR3 contains 12 residues. Per germline, CDR1 SQVTM and CDR2 ANQGSEA. Trimming took off 1 base at V and 8 bases at J, with 11 bases between the two ends. CDR3 nucleotides: TGCAGCGTTGAAGGAACTTACGGAACCCAGTACTTC. It specifies CSVEGTYGTQYF.

The chain employs TRBV28 and TRBJ2-7, with TRBD2 matching over 12 bases. The length of the CDR3 is 16 residues. Germline V gives CDR1 MDHEN, CDR2 SYDVKM. The J segment lost 1 base and the V segment lost 2 bases, leaving 3 bases of the junction unmatched. The CDR3 coding sequence is TGTGCCAGCAGTTTACTCGGGACTAGCGGGTCCTACGAGCAGTACTTC. This sequence encodes CASSLLGTSGSYEQYF. Full variable domain (rest looked up from reference TRBV28 and TRBJ2-7): DVKVTQSSRYLVKRTGEKVFLECVQDMDHENMFWYRQDPGLGLRLIYFSYDVKMKEKGDIPEGYSVSREKKERFSLILESASTNQTSMYLCASSLLGTSGSYEQYFGPGTRLTVT.

This chain joins TRBV11-3 and TRBJ1-4; D perhaps matches TRBD1 (6 bases). CDR3 size: 13 residues. V lost 5 bases and J 8 bases, leaving 12 bases between the germline ends. From germline, CDR1 is SGHNT and CDR2 YENEEA. The CDR3, as DNA: TGTGCCAGCAGCCAAGGACAGCAGGAAAAACTGTTTTTT. Translating it yields CASSQGQQEKLFF.